This T cell receptor beta chain was sequenced during a study of T cells in Graves' hyperthyroidism and ophthalmopathy. Details on this clonotype: Its specificity is unknown.

General study findings and limits: Most clonotypes that expanded in the thyroid above 0.001 also showed up in blood. From stable hyperthyroidism, ophthalmopathy was separated by a 13 V-J model.

Researchers amplified the TCR beta CDR3 regions from RNA transcripts. TCR CDR3 regions were first amplified by RT-PCR with HTBI primers. A single record per CDR3 protein comes from TCRdb applying MiXCR to the multiplex PCR reads. The top ten clones hold around 27% of a sample with fewer than 450,000 distinct CDR3 sequences, about 14% of them seen once. Under 3 months was the duration of disease in ophthalmopathy patients, who also had a Clinical Activity Score of at least 3 and a NOSPECS grade of at least 4. For the diagnoses, clinical symptoms, serum thyroxine and TRAb, thyroid ultrasound and orbital computed tomography were used. Per the germline V gene, CDR1 is LNHDA and CDR2 is SQIVND (reference sequence). The CDR3 loop spans 15 amino acids. V gave up 7 bases and J gave up 5 bases, with 17 bases separating them.

The sequencing sample was made of blood. The TCR originated in a man over 45 with Graves' ophthalmopathy. The chain links TRBV19 to TRBJ2-2; tentatively, D is TRBD1 or TRBD2 (5 bases each). The CDR3 sequence: CASNAGTLRTGELFF. In DNA form, the CDR3 reads TGTGCCAGTAATGCCGGGACCCTGAGGACCGGGGAGCTGTTTTTT. The complete variable domain, with remaining parts taken from reference TRBV19 and TRBJ2-2, reads DGGITQSPKYLFRKEGQNVTLSCEQNLNHDAMYWYRQDPGQGLRLIYYSQIVNDFQKGDIAEGYSVSREKKESFPLTVTSAQKNPTAFYLCASNAGTLRTGELFFGEGSRLTVL.